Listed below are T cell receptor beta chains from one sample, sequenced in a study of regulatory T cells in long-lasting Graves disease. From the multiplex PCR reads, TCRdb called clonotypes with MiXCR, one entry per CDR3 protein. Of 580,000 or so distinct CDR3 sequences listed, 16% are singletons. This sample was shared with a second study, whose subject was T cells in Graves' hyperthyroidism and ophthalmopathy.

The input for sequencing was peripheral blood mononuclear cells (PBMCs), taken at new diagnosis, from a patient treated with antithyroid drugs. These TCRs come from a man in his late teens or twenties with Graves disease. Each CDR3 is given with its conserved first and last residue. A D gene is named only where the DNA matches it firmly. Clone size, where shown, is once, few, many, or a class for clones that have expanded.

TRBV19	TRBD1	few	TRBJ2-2	TGTGCCAGTAATGTCGGGACAGGGGTTACCGGGGAGCTGTTTTTT	CASNVGTGVTGELFF
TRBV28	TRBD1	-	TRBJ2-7	TGTGCCAGCAGTTTCGGGACAGGGGGCGACGAGCAGTACTTC	CASSFGTGGDEQYF
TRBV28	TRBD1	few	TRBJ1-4	TGTGCCAGCAGCCAACAGGGGTGGTTGGAAAAACTGTTTTTT	CASSQQGWLEKLFF
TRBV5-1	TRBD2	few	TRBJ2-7	TGCGCCAGCAGCTTCATTGGGGGGGGTCCACCCTACGAGCAGTACTTC	CASSFIGGGPPYEQYF
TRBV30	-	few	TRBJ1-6	TGTGCCACGAACAGGTTCGGTTCACCCCTCCACTTT	CATNRFGSPLHF
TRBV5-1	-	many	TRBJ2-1	TGCGCCAGCTTCCAGACTAGAGCGTCAAGTGAGCAGTTCTTC	CASFQTRASSEQFF
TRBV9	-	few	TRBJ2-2	TGTGCCAGCAGCGTAGCGGCGCAGGGGAGGACCGGGGAGCTGTTTTTT	CASSVAAQGRTGELFF
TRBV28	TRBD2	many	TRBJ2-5	TGTGCCAGCAGTCCCTCGCTAGCGGGAGCCAAAGAGACCCAGTACTTC	CASSPSLAGAKETQYF
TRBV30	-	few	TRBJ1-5	TGTGCCTGGAGTGTAGGGGCAGTTAGCAATCAGCCCCAGCATTTT	CAWSVGAVSNQPQHF
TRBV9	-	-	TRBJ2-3	TGTGCCAGCAGCGTAGAACTAGGAATAACAGATACGCAGTATTTT	CASSVELGITDTQYF
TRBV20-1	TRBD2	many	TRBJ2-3	TGCAGTGCGCCACTAGCGGGGAGTTCAGATACGCAGTATTTT	CSAPLAGSSDTQYF
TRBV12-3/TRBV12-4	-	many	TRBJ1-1	TGTGCCAGCAGTCGCGAGGACGTGGGGGACACTGAAGCTTTCTTT	CASSREDVGDTEAFF
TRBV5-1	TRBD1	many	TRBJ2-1	TGTGCCAGCAGCTTCGGGACAGGGGGCCATGAGCAGTTCTTC	CASSFGTGGHEQFF
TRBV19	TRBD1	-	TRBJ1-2	TGTGCCAGTAGTAGCACAGGGGTAGACTATGGCTACACCTTC	CASSSTGVDYGYTF
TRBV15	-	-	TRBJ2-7	TGTGCCACCAGCAGAGATACGGGGGGCCCGGCATTC	CATSRDTGGPAF
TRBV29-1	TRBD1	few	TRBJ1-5	TGCAGCGTCCTCATCCGGACAGGGGCCGATAATCAGCCCCAGCATTTT	CSVLIRTGADNQPQHF
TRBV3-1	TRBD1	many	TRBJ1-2	TGTGCCAGCAGCCTTCGACAGGGCGAAAACTATGGCTACACCTTC	CASSLRQGENYGYTF
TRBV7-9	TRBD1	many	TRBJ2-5	TGTGCCAGCGGAAAGGACAGGGGGGAAGAGACCCAGTACTTC	CASGKDRGEETQYF
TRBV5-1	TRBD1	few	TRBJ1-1	TGCGCCAGCAGCCGAGGGACAGGGGTTAGGGCTGAAGCTTTCTTT	CASSRGTGVRAEAFF
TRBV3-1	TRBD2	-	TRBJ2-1	TGTGCCAGCAGCCGACCGGGACTAGAGATCAACAATGAGCAGTTCTTC	CASSRPGLEINNEQFF
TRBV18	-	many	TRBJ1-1	TGTGCCAGCTCACCACAGCAGGGGCAGGAGAACACTGAAGCTTTCTTT	CASSPQQGQENTEAFF
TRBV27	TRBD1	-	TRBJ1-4	TGTGCCAGCAGCCCCCCAGGGGGGCGGGGTGAAAAACTGTTTTTT	CASSPPGGRGEKLFF
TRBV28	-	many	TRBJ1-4	TGTGCCAGCAGTTTATTGGGGACACATAATGAAAAACTGTTTTTT	CASSLLGTHNEKLFF
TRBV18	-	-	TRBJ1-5	TGTGCCAGCTCACCAGCGGGGGCAAGCAATCAGCCCCAGCATTTT	CASSPAGASNQPQHF
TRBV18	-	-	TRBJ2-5	TGTGCCAGCTCACCACCGCCGGGGAGGGAGACCCAGTACTTC	CASSPPPGRETQYF
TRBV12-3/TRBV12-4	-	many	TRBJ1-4	TGTGCCAGCACCTCGCAGGGGAAGTTCGAAAAACTGTTTTTT	CASTSQGKFEKLFF
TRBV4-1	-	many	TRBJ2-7	TGTGCCAGCAGCCAAGGGCGGGGATCGACCTACGAGCAGTACTTC	CASSQGRGSTYEQYF
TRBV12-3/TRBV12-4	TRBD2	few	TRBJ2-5	TGTGCCAGCAGCTTCAGCGGGAGCCCAGAGACCCAGTACTTC	CASSFSGSPETQYF
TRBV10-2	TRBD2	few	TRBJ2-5	TGCGCCAGCAGTGCCCCTACTAGCGGGACAGAGACCCAGTACTTC	CASSAPTSGTETQYF
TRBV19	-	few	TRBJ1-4	TGTGCCAGTAGTGCCGTTATTTCCCGGACTAATGAAAAACTGTTTTTT	CASSAVISRTNEKLFF
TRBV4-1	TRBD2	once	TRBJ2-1	TGCGCCAGCCTTCCCCTTACTAGCGGGAGGCCGAATGAGCAGTTCTTC	CASLPLTSGRPNEQFF
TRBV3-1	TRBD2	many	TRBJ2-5	TGTGCCAGCAGCCAAGATCAAGGACTAGCGGGGCGGATCCAGTACTTC	CASSQDQGLAGRIQYF
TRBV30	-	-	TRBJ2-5	TGTGCCTGGAGTGTACCCGAGGGGGTACAAGAGACCCAGTACTTC	CAWSVPEGVQETQYF
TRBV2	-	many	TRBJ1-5	TGTGCCAGCAGTGGGGGAGAAGTATTAAATCAGCCCCAGCATTTT	CASSGGEVLNQPQHF
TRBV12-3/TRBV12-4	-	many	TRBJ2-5	TGTGCCAGCAGCCCGGGGACGGGGGAAGAGACCCAGTACTTC	CASSPGTGEETQYF